This T cell receptor beta chain was sequenced for a study of cytomegalovirus exposure and HLA in healthy donors. Study-wide background: Early released data had around 79 million unique TCRs, all coming from HLA-typed donors. General observations from the study: Exclusion applied to some V segments, including TRBV6-2 and TRBV6-3, as they were indistinguishable. Differences between HLA loci emerged in a later analysis of TCR association rates, with DRB1 most and HLA-C fewest.

The PCR used 60 Vbeta and 13 Jbeta primers. TCRdb's copy holds only in-frame clones and misses some; the assay was immunoSEQ multiplex PCR. Altogether more than 85,000 clones are present, around 72% being singletons, with the ten largest covering about 5%. Donors showed nominal health when sampled, although they likely had unrecorded immune exposures. The CDR3 runs 13 residues. The ends were cut back, 2 bases at V and 8 bases at J, with 10 bases in the middle. CDR1 is MNHEY, CDR2 SVGAGI, per germline. With respect to this clone: Its antigen is undetermined.

The chain combines TRBV6-5 with TRBJ1-3; D is uncertain. The sequencing input was PBMCs. The TCR sequence derives from a male donor in good health and CMV-seronegative. The CDR3 bases are TGTGCCAGCAGTTACGGGAGGGCGGACACCATATATTTT. Its protein product is CASSYGRADTIYF.